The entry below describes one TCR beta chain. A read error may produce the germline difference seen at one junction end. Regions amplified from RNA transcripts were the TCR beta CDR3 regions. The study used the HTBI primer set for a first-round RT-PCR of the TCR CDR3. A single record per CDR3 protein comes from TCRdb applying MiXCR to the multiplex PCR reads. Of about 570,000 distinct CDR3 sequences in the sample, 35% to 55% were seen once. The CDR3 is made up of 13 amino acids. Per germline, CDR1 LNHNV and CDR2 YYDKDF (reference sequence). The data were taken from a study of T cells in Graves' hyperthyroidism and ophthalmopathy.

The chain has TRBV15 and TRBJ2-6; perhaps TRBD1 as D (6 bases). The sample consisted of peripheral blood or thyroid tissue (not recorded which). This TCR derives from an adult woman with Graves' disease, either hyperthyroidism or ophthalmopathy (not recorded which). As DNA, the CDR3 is TGTGCCACCAGCAGAGAACAGGGTATCACTGAAGCTTTC. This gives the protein CATSREQGITEAF.